Below, 8 T cell receptor beta chains from the same sample are listed, as sequenced in a study of CD8 T cells in ankylosing spondylitis. TCRdb re-analysed the 5' RACE reads in MiXCR, keeping a single row per CDR3 protein. The profile shows approximately 350,000 distinct CDR3 sequences, roughly 14% of them singletons. Sequences were obtained from blood, either unsorted or a sorted T cell fraction (not recorded which). These receptors were taken from a male donor with ankylosing spondylitis or in good health (not recorded which).

V usage is TRBV5-1 and J usage is TRBJ2-1; 9 bases are a match to TRBD1. There are 17 residues in the CDR3. CDR1 and CDR2 from the germline V gene are SGHRS and YFSETQ. The V segment lost 4 bases and the J segment 5 bases; nucleotides outside the gene matches: 13. The CDR3 DNA sequence: TGCGCCAGCAGCGGGGATTTGGGACAGGGTTTCAACAATGAGCAGTTCTTC. Amino acid sequence: CASSGDLGQGFNNEQFF.

J is TRBJ2-6 and V is TRBV15; D is unclear. CDR3 length: 14 residues. V lost 0 bases and J lost 4, with 4 bases in between. Germline lookup yields CDR1 LNHNV and CDR2 YYDKDF (reference sequence). CDR3 protein: CATSRERGANVLTF. The CDR3 DNA follows: TGTGCCACCAGCAGAGAGAGGGGGGCCAACGTCCTGACTTTC.

This clonotype occurred many times. The rearrangement uses TRBV7-9 and TRBJ1-1; D possibly corresponds to TRBD1 (6 bases). Germline loops: CDR1 SEHNR, CDR2 FQNEAQ (reference sequence). This CDR3 spans 14 amino acids. V lost 7 bases, J lost 0 bases, and 12 bases lay in between. CDR3: CASTGGDMNTEAFF. The DNA for the CDR3 is TGTGCCAGCACCGGGGGCGATATGAACACTGAAGCTTTCTTT.

V usage is TRBV7-2 and J usage is TRBJ2-7; tentative D call: TRBD2 (6 bases). The CDR3 has 13 residues. Trimming shortened V by 5 bases and J by 6 bases, and 14 bases separated the two germline ends. CDR1 is SGHTA, CDR2 FQGNSA, per germline. The CDR3 here is CASSAEGLFEQYF. For the CDR3, the DNA is TGTGCCAGCAGCGCAGAGGGACTGTTCGAGCAGTACTTC.

This chain's CDR3 is CASSLFGLVMNTEAFF. CDR3 bases: TGCGCCAGCAGCTTGTTTGGGCTTGTCATGAACACTGAAGCTTTCTTT. The rearrangement links TRBV5-1 to TRBJ1-1; D not certain. V was cut by 1 base and J by 0 bases, with 13 bases left in between. Per germline, CDR1 SGHRS and CDR2 YFSETQ. This CDR3 has 16 amino acids. Based on the CDR3 plus reference TRBV5-1 and TRBJ1-1, the full variable domain is KAGVTQTPRYLIKTRGQQVTLSCSPISGHRSVSWYQQTPGQGLQFLFEYFSETQRNKGNFPGRFSGRQFSNSRSEMNVSTLELGDSALYLCASSLFGLVMNTEAFFGQGTRLTVV.

This clonotype showed up just a few times. The chain has TRBV3-1 and TRBJ1-1, with 12 positions matching TRBD1. The V gene's germline CDR1 is LGHDT and CDR2 YNNKEL (reference sequence). The CDR3 sequence is 18 residues long. The V segment lost 7 bases and the J segment 5 bases; nucleotides outside the gene matches: 17. CDR3 DNA sequence: TGTGCCAGCACCCGGGACAGGGGGCCGCGAGGTTGGGGGACTGAAGCTTTCTTT. Protein: CASTRDRGPRGWGTEAFF.

This clonotype was picked up a small number of times. The chain uses TRBV5-1 and TRBJ1-2; tentatively, D is TRBD1 (5 bases). The CDR3 consists of 15 residues. The V gene lost 0 bases and the J gene lost 8 bases, with 17 bases spanning the gap. Germline V gene lookup returns CDR1 SGHRS and CDR2 YFSETQ. The CDR3 DNA reads as TGCGCCAGCAGCTTGGCTGCCGGGACCTTGGAAGGCTACACCTTC. Translation gives CASSLAAGTLEGYTF.

This clonotype was seen a handful of times. This chain's CDR3 is CASSSVRGSNSPLHF. In DNA, the CDR3 is TGTGCCAGCTCATCTGTCCGAGGGAGTAATTCACCCCTCCACTTT. The V gene is TRBV18, the J gene TRBJ1-6; D gene ambiguous. The ends were cut back, 5 bases at V and 6 bases at J, with 14 bases in the middle. From germline, CDR1 is KGHSH and CDR2 LQKENI. The CDR3 has 15 amino acids.